In its sample, the clone carrying this TCR beta chain was seen many times. Antigen unknown. Germline loops: CDR1 MGHDK, CDR2 SYGVNS. The V end lost 1 base, the J end lost 8 bases, and 11 bases lay between the germline ends. This CDR3 comprises 13 residues. The sample belongs to a study of shared clonotypes between healthy human individuals. The protocol was immunoSEQ multiplex PCR, while the TCRdb copy is restricted to in-frame clones and leaves out a portion. The table includes some 1,100,000 clones, about four fifths detected once. General study results and limits: Memory subsets generally showed lower estimated richness than naive subsets.

This chain connects TRBV25-1 to TRBJ1-1, with D maybe TRBD1 (5 bases). Sequenced sample: memory CD4+ T cells from PBMCs. The subset was: CD45RA-negative fraction. This receptor was identified in a man between 18 and 29 years old in good health. Some clones in this sample may be carry-over from other donors' samples. The CDR3 region has the DNA TGTGCCAGCAGTGAATCGAAGGGGCGGGAAGCTTTCTTT. This gives the protein CASSESKGREAFF.